This T cell receptor (beta chain) is drawn from a study of blood T cell repertoires in COVID-19. Study summary: PBMCs, B-cell-depleted T cells, or T cells were the source of the cDNA or gDNA that made up the material.

In terms of age and location, participants ranged from roughly 18 to 100 years and lived in about two dozen US areas. Before being deemed recovered, Cohort 3 donors had two negative PCRs, clearance, or symptom resolution. CDR1 and CDR2 from the germline V gene are SEHNR and FQNEAQ (reference sequence). J gave up 4 bases and V 4 bases, and 5 bases lay outside the gene matches. The CDR3 has 15 amino acids. The table came from immunoSEQ multiplex PCR; TCRdb's copy has only in-frame clones and leaves some out. The sample consists of a few hundred thousand clones, 88% of them appearing once. What was sequenced was PBMCs or T cells enriched from blood (not recorded which). This chain joins TRBV7-9 and TRBJ1-4; the match to TRBD1 covers 8 bases. This clonotype was sampled from a woman aged 18-29 years who had recovered from COVID-19. CDR3 loop: CASSSQGAFNEKLFF. DNA of the CDR3: TGTGCCAGCAGCTCCCAGGGGGCTTTTAATGAAAAACTGTTTTTT. The full variable domain, in which reference TRBV7-9 and TRBJ1-4 provide the parts outside the CDR3, is DTGVSQNPRHKITKRGQNVTFRCDPISEHNRLYWYRQTLGQGPEFLTYFQNEAQLEKSRLLSDRFSAERPKGSFSTLEIQRTEQGDSAMYLCASSSQGAFNEKLFFGSGTQLSVL.